This T cell receptor (beta chain) was found in a study of cytomegalovirus exposure and HLA in healthy donors. Study observations and caveats: The sole available immune exposure information was CMV serostatus. A list of 164 TCR beta chains associated with cytomegalovirus was given.

The PCR was carried out with 60 Vbeta primers and 13 Jbeta primers. Assay used: immunoSEQ multiplex PCR; TCRdb lists only in-frame clones, some missing. The sample has roughly 120,000 clones; about 8.6% are singletons. This clone was found a few times. No antigen is known for it. CDR1 and CDR2 from the germline V gene are SGHRS and YFSETQ. The V and J ends lost 8 bases and 1 base, in that order; junction bases with no gene match: 9. The CDR3 has 15 amino acids. The chain links TRBV5-1 to TRBJ1-1; 9 positions agree with TRBD1. Sequenced sample: PBMCs. The receptor comes from a woman aged 40 to 50 in good health and CMV-seropositive. The CDR3 coding sequence is TGCGCCAGTTCAACCGGGACAGGGCCGAACACTGAAGCTTTCTTT. It encodes CASSTGTGPNTEAFF.